This paragraph covers one T cell receptor (beta chain) sequence. Germline V gene data show CDR1 as MNHEY and CDR2 as SMNVEV (reference sequence). This CDR3 is 17 amino acids long. The germline V and J ends were trimmed by 9 bases and 4 bases, with 27 bases remaining between them. Sequencing was performed with immunoSEQ multiplex PCR; in TCRdb, only in-frame clones are kept and a portion is missing. This repertoire shows 160,000 or so clones, roughly nine tenths found once; its top ten account for approximately 2.4%. The data were taken from a study of blood T cell repertoires in COVID-19. What was sequenced was peripheral blood. The rearrangement uses TRBV27 and TRBJ1-1; TRBD1 is a possible D gene (5 bases). This sequence was found in a woman in her 70s with acute or convalescent COVID-19. CDR3 sequence reads: CASSSRETLRGLTEAFF. The DNA of the CDR3 is TGTGCCAGTAGTAGTCGTGAAACACTTAGGGGACTCACTGAAGCTTTCTTT.